This T cell receptor beta chain appears in the sequencing data of a study of T cell repertoires in cytomegalovirus infection. TCRdb analysed the reads with MiXCR anew, one entry per CDR3 protein. Among 740,000 or so distinct CDR3 sequences listed, less than 40% were seen once. This CDR3 has 15 amino acids. Germline V gene data show CDR1 as SGHDN and CDR2 as FVKESK. Trimming at V came to 7 bases and at J to 0 bases, leaving 7 bases not matched to a gene. This clonotype originated in a human donor in good health (CMV status not recorded). Some clones in this sample may be carry-over from other donors' samples. The specimen sequenced was PBMCs. This chain joins TRBV14 and TRBJ2-5, with TRBD1 identical over 8 bases. This chain's CDR3 is CASTPGQENQETQYF. CDR3 in DNA: TGTGCCAGCACTCCGGGACAGGAGAACCAAGAGACCCAGTACTTC.